The clone carrying this TCR beta chain was seen a few times. Possible read error: a much larger clone is one base away. In the original processing: What underpinned the distant-metastasis classifier for papillary thyroid cancer was the set of CDR3 differences across clinicopathological groups. TCRdb ran MiXCR on the PCR reads. The V and J calls come from TCRdb's annotation, not from the publication. The repertoire consists of some 83,000 clones, with roughly an eighth occurring once and the leading ten covering approximately 10%. Not a single patient had been given any form of treatment at any point before undergoing thyroid surgery. This sample was taken from a study of metastatic and nonmetastatic thyroid tumors. Study details: Repertoires of blood and of tissue (tumor or nodule) from malignant and benign thyroid patients were compared.

The CDR3 extends over 15 amino acids. CDR1 and CDR2 (germline): SGHTA, FQGNSA. Trimming took off 4 bases at V and 6 bases at J, with 19 bases between the two ends. This TCR was sampled from a female donor with papillary thyroid cancer or a benign thyroid nodule (not recorded which). Some clones in this sample may be carry-over from other donors' samples. The sample comprised tumor tissue. The V gene is TRBV7-2, the J gene TRBJ2-7, with D possibly being TRBD2 (6 bases). The CDR3 loop reads CASSSLGAGFSEQYF. CDR3 bases: TGTGCCAGCAGCTCCCTAGGGGCGGGATTCTCCGAGCAGTACTTC.